A single sample gave rise to the 27 T cell receptor beta chains below, sequenced in a study of blood T cell repertoires in COVID-19. Sequencing was performed with immunoSEQ multiplex PCR; in TCRdb, only in-frame clones are kept and a portion is missing. This table holds roughly 59,000 clones, less than 85% found once. The source material was peripheral blood. All receptors come from a human donor in a cohort sampled during active COVID-19.

This clone has more than one count but fewer than ten. The chain employs TRBV7-9 and TRBJ2-2, with unresolved D. V lost 5 bases, J lost 4 bases, and 11 bases lay in between. CDR1 is SEHNR, CDR2 FQNEAQ, per germline (reference sequence). The CDR3 is 14 residues long. The CDR3 DNA reads TGTGCCAGCAGCCCCTCAACAATCACCGGGGAGCTGTTTTTT. This encodes CASSPSTITGELFF.

The table lists this clone with a count of one. The CDR3 protein is CASVPGTGNTEAFF. The CDR3 DNA reads as TGTGCCAGCGTCCCCGGGACAGGGAACACTGAAGCTTTCTTT. The V gene is TRBV18, the J gene TRBJ1-1; 8 positions match TRBD1. This CDR3 contains 14 residues. Germline-derived CDR1 and CDR2 are KGHSH and LQKENI. J gave up 1 base and V 8 bases, and 6 bases lay outside the gene matches.

The chain carries TRBV24-1 and TRBJ2-7; TRBD1 aligns across 10 bases. Germline V gene sequence: CDR1 KGHDR, CDR2 SFDVKD. The CDR3 totals 15 residues. V shed 4 bases and J 1 base; nucleotides not matched to a gene: 3. The CDR3: CATSDRDRGSYEQYF. The CDR3 DNA reads as TGTGCCACCAGTGACCGGGACAGGGGTTCCTACGAGCAGTACTTC.

The chain links TRBV27 to TRBJ1-2, with TRBD1 identical over 9 bases. CDR3 length: 13 residues. Per germline, CDR1 MNHEY and CDR2 SMNVEV (reference sequence). V dropped 5 bases and J dropped 7; count of bases not matched to a gene: 5. The CDR3 region is CASSGTGYRGYTF. CDR3 DNA: TGTGCCAGCAGTGGGACAGGGTACCGTGGCTACACCTTC.

The V gene is TRBV7-2, the J gene TRBJ1-1, with 7 bases lining up with TRBD1. V shed 5 bases and J 6 bases; nucleotides not matched to a gene: 3. The CDR3 extends over 12 amino acids. Germline V CDR1 and CDR2: SGHTA, FQGNSA. The CDR3 sequence: CASSVRGAEAFF. DNA for the CDR3: TGTGCCAGCAGCGTCAGGGGGGCTGAAGCTTTCTTT. Full variable domain (missing parts from reference TRBV7-2 and TRBJ1-1): GAGVSQSPSNKVTEKGKDVELRCDPISGHTALYWYRQSLGQGLEFLIYFQGNSAPDKSGLPSDRFSAERTGGSVSTLTIQRTQQEDSAVYLCASSVRGAEAFFGQGTRLTVV.

The rearrangement uses TRBV7-9 and TRBJ1-1, with D possibly TRBD1 on 5 matching bases. CDR3 length: 16 amino acids. Germline CDR1 is SEHNR and CDR2 is FQNEAQ (reference sequence). The V gene lost 3 bases and the J gene lost 0 bases, with 14 bases spanning the gap. The CDR3 DNA sequence: TGTGCCAGCAGCTTGGGGCCAGGGAGGATGAACACTGAAGCTTTCTTT. This codes for CASSLGPGRMNTEAFF.

This clone was observed a handful of times. This specimen includes other DNA sequences encoding the same CDR3. The J gene is TRBJ1-1, the V gene TRBV19; D remains unclear. The CDR3 totals 11 residues. Deletions cut 4 bases from V and 4 bases from J, with 4 bases between. Germline V gene lookup returns CDR1 LNHDA and CDR2 SQIVND (reference sequence). The CDR3 protein is CASSTGTEAFF. CDR3 sequence (DNA): TGTGCCAGTAGTACAGGCACTGAAGCTTTCTTT.

This chain connects TRBV6-6 to TRBJ1-3, with D unclear. Trimming shortened V by 3 bases and J by 0 bases, and 6 bases separated the two germline ends. This CDR3 is 14 amino acids long. Germline CDR1 and CDR2: MNHNY and SVGAGI (reference sequence). CDR3 loop: CASSYEGSGNTIYF. CDR3 nucleotide sequence: TGTGCCAGCAGTTATGAGGGCTCTGGAAACACCATATATTTT.

The chain uses TRBV9 and TRBJ1-4; 10 bases line up with TRBD1. V shed 4 bases and J 8 bases; nucleotides not matched to a gene: 8. This CDR3 contains 15 residues. Germline V CDR1 and CDR2: SGDLS, YYNGEE. The CDR3 reads CASSIGDRGLEKLFF. The CDR3 DNA sequence: TGTGCCAGCAGCATCGGAGACAGGGGGCTCGAAAAACTGTTTTTT.

The rearrangement joins TRBV4-1 to TRBJ1-1; 8 nucleotides agree with TRBD1. Germline values: CDR1 MGHRA, CDR2 YSYEKL. CDR3 size: 19 residues. V was clipped by 2 bases and J by 4 bases; unmatched bases: 18. CDR3 nucleotide sequence: TGCGCCAGCAGCCAAAAAGGGGGAGGACAGGGCGCCTTTGTCACTGAAGCTTTCTTT. Encoded protein: CASSQKGGGQGAFVTEAFF.

The chain couples TRBV9 to TRBJ2-5; D is perhaps TRBD1 (6 bases). The CDR3 extends over 15 amino acids. Germline values: CDR1 SGDLS, CDR2 YYNGEE. The V end lost 5 bases, the J end lost 1 base, and 15 bases lay between the germline ends. Written as DNA, the CDR3 is TGTGCCAGCAGTACCTACGGACAGCTCCAAGAGACCCAGTACTTC. Translated: CASSTYGQLQETQYF.

The chain links TRBV29-1 to TRBJ2-7, with 7 bases that match TRBD2. Germline V gene sequence: CDR1 SQVTM, CDR2 ANQGSEA. V lost 7 bases to trimming and J lost 6 bases; unmatched junction nucleotides: 12. The length of the CDR3 is 13 residues. CDR3 in DNA: TGCAGCGGGGGCGCGGGAGCTGTTTCCGAGCAGTACTTC. Protein: CSGGAGAVSEQYF.

V gene TRBV6-5 combines with J gene TRBJ2-7, with TRBD1 as a possible D gene (6 bases). Per the germline V gene, CDR1 is MNHEY and CDR2 is SVGAGI. The V end was cut by 2 bases, the J end by 0 bases, with 11 bases between. The length of the CDR3 is 15 residues. CDR3 protein: CASSYRSDSSYEQYF. The DNA of the CDR3 is TGTGCCAGCAGTTACCGTTCGGACAGCTCCTACGAGCAGTACTTC.

This clone has more than one count but fewer than ten. The CDR3 DNA reads as TGTGCCAGCAGCCCGGGACAGGGGGGCTATGGCTACACCTTC. Its protein is CASSPGQGGYGYTF. The V gene is TRBV7-2, the J gene TRBJ1-2, with 11 bases aligning to TRBD1. This CDR3 is 14 amino acids long. V gave up 5 bases and J gave up 4 bases; unmatched junction bases: 3. Germline CDR1 reads SGHTA; CDR2 reads FQGNSA. The variable domain in full, completed from reference TRBV7-2 and TRBJ1-2, reads GAGVSQSPSNKVTEKGKDVELRCDPISGHTALYWYRQSLGQGLEFLIYFQGNSAPDKSGLPSDRFSAERTGGSVSTLTIQRTQQEDSAVYLCASSPGQGGYGYTFGSGTRLTVV.

The chain is built from TRBV7-2 and TRBJ2-7; 9 bases align to TRBD2. The germline gives CDR1 SGHTA, CDR2 FQGNSA. The CDR3 has 14 residues. V was clipped by 7 bases and J by 4 bases; unmatched bases: 8. The CDR3 DNA reads as TGTGCCAGCATCCTACTAGCGGGCCCTTACGAGCAGTACTTC. It is translated as CASILLAGPYEQYF.

CDR3 bases: TGTGCCAGCAGGGTCAGCGGGAGGGCTGGGGCAGATACGCAGTATTTT. It encodes CASRVSGRAGADTQYF. The rearrangement links TRBV6-6 to TRBJ2-3, with 10 positions matching TRBD2. Germline CDR1 is MNHNY and CDR2 is SVGAGI (reference sequence). Losses at the gene ends were 6 bases for V and 4 bases for J; bases not matched to a gene: 10. The length of the CDR3 is 16 residues.

The genes are TRBV28 and TRBJ2-1; 9 bases match TRBD2. Losses at the gene ends were 5 bases for V and 5 bases for J; bases not matched to a gene: 4. Germline CDR1 and CDR2: MDHEN and SYDVKM. The CDR3 is 14 amino acids. CDR3 protein: CASSRLAADNEQFF. The CDR3 DNA is TGTGCCAGCAGTAGACTAGCGGCGGACAATGAGCAGTTCTTC.

The V gene is TRBV6-5, the J gene TRBJ1-2; D gene unclear. V lost 6 bases, J lost 1 base, and 9 bases lay in between. The CDR3 is 13 residues long. In germline, CDR1 is MNHEY, CDR2 SVGAGI. CDR3 loop: CASSWTFNYGYTF. Written as DNA, the CDR3 is TGTGCCAGCAGCTGGACTTTTAACTATGGCTACACCTTC.

This clone was observed once. The CDR3, as DNA: TGTGCCAGGATTAGCGGGAAGCGGGACACAGATACGCAGTATTTT. Amino acids: CARISGKRDTDTQYF. V is TRBV11-3 and J is TRBJ2-3; 8 nucleotides line up with TRBD2. Unmatched junction bases numbered 10, after V lost 9 bases and J lost 2 bases. The CDR3 has 15 amino acids. CDR1 is SGHNT and CDR2 is YENEEA in the germline V gene.

This clone was seen more than once but under ten times. The chain uses TRBV4-3 and TRBJ2-5; 16 bases match TRBD2. V was pared by 1 base and J by 7 bases, with 15 bases of the junction left unmatched. Looked up from germline, CDR1 is LGHNA and CDR2 is YSLEER. The CDR3 has 20 residues. The CDR3 DNA reads TGCGCCAGCAGCCAAGGTGAACCGGGACTAGCGGGAGGGCCTTTCGTGACCCAGTACTTC. Protein sequence: CASSQGEPGLAGGPFVTQYF.

The gene calls are TRBV7-9 and TRBJ1-6; no clear D gene. Germline lookup yields CDR1 SEHNR and CDR2 FQNEAQ (reference sequence). The CDR3 runs 14 residues. Trimming removed 7 bases at V and 0 bases at J, with 7 bases between. Written as DNA, the CDR3 is TGTGCCAGCACCCACGGCTCCTATAATTCACCCCTCCACTTT. Protein: CASTHGSYNSPLHF.

The chain employs TRBV19 and TRBJ1-1; no reliable D call. This CDR3 is built from 13 residues. Germline V gene sequence: CDR1 LNHDA, CDR2 SQIVND (reference sequence). Between the trimmed V and J ends, which lost 7 bases and 0 bases, there was a span of 9 bases. In nucleotides, the CDR3 is TGTGCCAGTAAGAAGCTCATGAACACTGAAGCTTTCTTT. Its translation: CASKKLMNTEAFF.

J is TRBJ1-2 and V is TRBV5-6, with 9 nucleotides matching TRBD1. Germline CDR1 reads SGHDT; CDR2 reads YYEEEE. The CDR3 extends over 16 amino acids. V shed 4 bases, J shed 1 base, and the junction held 8 bases outside the gene matches. The CDR3 sequence: CASSLRQGGGNYGYTF. In DNA, the CDR3 is TGTGCCAGCAGCCTCCGACAGGGGGGGGGTAACTATGGCTACACCTTC.

The J gene is TRBJ2-6, the V gene TRBV6-5; 7 positions agree with TRBD1. CDR1 MNHEY and CDR2 SVGAGI come from the germline V gene. The CDR3 consists of 16 residues. The V segment lost 2 bases and the J segment 2 bases; nucleotides outside the gene matches: 3. The CDR3 sequence is CASSYTGTAGANVLTF. The CDR3 bases are TGTGCCAGCAGTTACACCGGGACAGCTGGGGCCAACGTCCTGACTTTC.

This clone has a handful of counts. The chain joins TRBV24-1 to TRBJ1-2; D uncertain. V was pared by 2 bases and J by 8 bases, with 14 bases between. CDR3 length: 14 amino acids. In germline, CDR1 is KGHDR, CDR2 SFDVKD. DNA for the CDR3: TGTGCCACCAGTGATTCCCTCGGAGGATGGGGCTACACCTTC. It is translated as CATSDSLGGWGYTF.

This CDR3 reads CAWTSSLYNEQFF. The CDR3 nucleotides are TGTGCCTGGACTAGCTCCCTCTACAATGAGCAGTTCTTC. This rearrangement joins TRBV30 to TRBJ2-1; tentative D call: TRBD2 (5 bases). CDR3 size: 13 residues. The V end was cut by 4 bases, the J end by 3 bases, with 10 bases between. Germline assignment: CDR1 GTSNPN and CDR2 SVGIG (reference sequence).

The genes are TRBV6-2 or TRBV6-3 and TRBJ2-1; 8 bases are a match to TRBD1. V shed 5 bases and J 6 bases; nucleotides not matched to a gene: 6. Germline V gene sequence: CDR1 MNHEY, CDR2 SVGEGT. CDR3 length equals 14 residues. The CDR3 coding sequence is TGTGCCAGCAGTCCCGGACAGGGACTCAATGAGCAGTTCTTC. Translating gives CASSPGQGLNEQFF.